The 2 T cell receptor beta chains presented below share a single source sample, sequenced in a study of identifying expanded T cells in peripheral blood. TCRdb's table, derived via immunoSEQ multiplex PCR, lists solely in-frame clones and lacks some. Of some 100,000 clones listed, over 70% are singletons. Sequencing input: blood. The receptors come from a person aged 18 to 75 in good health.

The chain employs TRBV9 and TRBJ2-1, with a weak D call TRBD2 (6 bases). The CDR3 runs to 15 residues. V was pared by 3 bases and J by 2 bases, with 12 bases between. Germline CDR1 SGDLS, CDR2 YYNGEE. In DNA, the CDR3 is TGTGCCAGCAGCGGCGGAGGGGCTGCCTACAATGAGCAGTTCTTC. Its protein is CASSGGGAAYNEQFF.

The chain joins TRBV5-1 to TRBJ2-3; 8 bases align to TRBD2. Germline lookup yields CDR1 SGHRS and CDR2 YFSETQ. V lost 0 bases, J lost 1 base, and 4 bases stayed unmatched. This CDR3 is built from 16 residues. CDR3 in DNA: TGCGCCAGCAGCTTGGTCGCTAGCGGGCGCACAGATACGCAGTATTTT. Protein: CASSLVASGRTDTQYF.